This section outlines one T cell receptor (beta chain) sequence together with its context. This sample is drawn from a study of blood T cell repertoires in COVID-19. Clones were read by immunoSEQ multiplex PCR, and TCRdb kept only the in-frame ones, dropping some. The repertoire includes about 74,000 clones, 90% of them detected once, and roughly 1.5% sits in the top ten. The sequence derives from a man aged 50 or older with acute or convalescent COVID-19. The sample consisted of peripheral blood.

DNA for the CDR3: TGTGCCAGCAGTCTCCTCCCGGAGACAGGGGATGGCTACACCTTC. Amino acids: CASSLLPETGDGYTF. The chain combines TRBV28 with TRBJ1-2; 8 bases map to TRBD1. From germline, CDR1 is MDHEN and CDR2 SYDVKM. V was pared by 5 bases and J by 6 bases, with 11 bases of the junction left unmatched. This CDR3 is 15 amino acids long.